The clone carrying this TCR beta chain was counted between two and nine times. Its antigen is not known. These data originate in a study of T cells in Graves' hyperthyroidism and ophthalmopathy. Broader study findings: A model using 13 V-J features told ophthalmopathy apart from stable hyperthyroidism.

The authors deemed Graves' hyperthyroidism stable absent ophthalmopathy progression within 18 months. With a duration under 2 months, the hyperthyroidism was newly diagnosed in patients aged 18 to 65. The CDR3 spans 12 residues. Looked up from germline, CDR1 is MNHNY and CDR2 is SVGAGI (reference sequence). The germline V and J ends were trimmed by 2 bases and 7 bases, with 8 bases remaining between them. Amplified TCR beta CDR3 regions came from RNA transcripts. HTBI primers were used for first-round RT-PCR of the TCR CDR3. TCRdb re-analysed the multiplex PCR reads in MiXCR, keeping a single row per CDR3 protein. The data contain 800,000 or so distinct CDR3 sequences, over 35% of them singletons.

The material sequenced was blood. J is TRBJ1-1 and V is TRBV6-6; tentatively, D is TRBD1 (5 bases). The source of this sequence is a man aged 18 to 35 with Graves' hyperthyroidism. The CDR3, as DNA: TGTGCCAGCAGTTACGGGACTTATGAAGCTTTCTTT. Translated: CASSYGTYEAFF.